This TCR beta chain was captured in a study of blood T cells in healthy people across ages. This clonotype was observed a few times. Through a sample-barcoded 5' primer and a J-beta primer mix, a second PCR was run for 7 to 11 cycles. Using its own MiXCR run on the 5' RACE reads, TCRdb lists one record per CDR3 protein. The sample holds 1.5 million to 2 million distinct CDR3 sequences, 35% to 50% seen once. V lost 6 bases and J lost 7, with 17 bases in between. Germline loops: CDR1 MNHEY, CDR2 SVGEGT. The CDR3 runs to 14 residues. This chain uses TRBV6-2 or TRBV6-3 with TRBJ2-3, with D maybe TRBD2 (5 bases). The sample was blood. The sequence came from a human donor in good health. The DNA of the CDR3 is TGTGCCAGCAGCCCGGACGGAGCTAGCTATACGCAGTATTTT. Amino acids: CASSPDGASYTQYF.